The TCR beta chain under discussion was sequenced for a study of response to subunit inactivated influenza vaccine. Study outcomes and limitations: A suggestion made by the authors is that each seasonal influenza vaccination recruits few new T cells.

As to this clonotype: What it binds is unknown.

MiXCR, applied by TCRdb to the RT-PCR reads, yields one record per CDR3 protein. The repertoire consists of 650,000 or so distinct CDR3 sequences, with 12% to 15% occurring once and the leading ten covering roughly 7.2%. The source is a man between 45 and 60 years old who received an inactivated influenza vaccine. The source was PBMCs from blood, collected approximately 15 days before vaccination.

The CDR3 loop is CASSPHGGGQVAYEQYF. The CDR3 coding sequence is TGTGCCAGCAGCCCACATGGCGGGGGACAGGTTGCCTACGAGCAGTACTTC. The gene calls are TRBV7-2 and TRBJ2-7; D perhaps matches TRBD1 (8 bases). Trimming removed 5 bases from V and 2 bases from J, with 22 bases in between. Germline assignment: CDR1 SGHTA and CDR2 FQGNSA. The CDR3 covers 17 residues.